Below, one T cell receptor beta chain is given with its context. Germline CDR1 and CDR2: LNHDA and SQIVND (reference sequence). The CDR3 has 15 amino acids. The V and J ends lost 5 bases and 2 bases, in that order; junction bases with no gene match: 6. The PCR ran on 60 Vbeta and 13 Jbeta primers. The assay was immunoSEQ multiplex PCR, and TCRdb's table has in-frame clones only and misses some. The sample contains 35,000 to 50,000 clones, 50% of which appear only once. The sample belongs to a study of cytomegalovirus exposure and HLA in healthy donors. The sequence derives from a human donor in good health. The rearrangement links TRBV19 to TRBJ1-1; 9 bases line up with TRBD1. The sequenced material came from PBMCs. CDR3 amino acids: CASSVGTGQNTEAFF. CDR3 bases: TGTGCCAGTAGTGTTGGGACAGGGCAAAACACTGAAGCTTTCTTT. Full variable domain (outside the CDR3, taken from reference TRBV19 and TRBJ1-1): DGGITQSPKYLFRKEGQNVTLSCEQNLNHDAMYWYRQDPGQGLRLIYYSQIVNDFQKGDIAEGYSVSREKKESFPLTVTSAQKNPTAFYLCASSVGTGQNTEAFFGQGTRLTVV.